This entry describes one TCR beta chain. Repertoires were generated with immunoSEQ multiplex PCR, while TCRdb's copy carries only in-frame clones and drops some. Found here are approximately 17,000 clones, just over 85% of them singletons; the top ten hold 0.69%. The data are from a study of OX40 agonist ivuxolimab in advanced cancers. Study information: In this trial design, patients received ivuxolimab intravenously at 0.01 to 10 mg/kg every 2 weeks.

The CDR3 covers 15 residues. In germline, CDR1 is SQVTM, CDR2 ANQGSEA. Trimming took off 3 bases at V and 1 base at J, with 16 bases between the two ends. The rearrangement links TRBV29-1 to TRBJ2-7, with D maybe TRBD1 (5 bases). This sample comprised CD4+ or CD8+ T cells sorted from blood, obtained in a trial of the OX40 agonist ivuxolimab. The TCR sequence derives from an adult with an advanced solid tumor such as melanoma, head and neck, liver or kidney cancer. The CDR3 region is CSVEMGRIGSYEQYF. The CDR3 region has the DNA TGCAGCGTTGAGATGGGGCGGATCGGGTCCTACGAGCAGTACTTC.